One and the same sample provided the 12 T cell receptor beta chains below, sequenced in a study of patients and donors after allogeneic stem cell transplantation. TCRdb re-called the RT-PCR reads with MiXCR, one entry per CDR3 protein. The repertoire includes 150,000 to 250,000 distinct CDR3 sequences, less than 45% of them detected once, and 30% to 35% sits in the top ten. Sequenced material: blood, either unsorted or a sorted T cell fraction (not recorded which). These receptors originate from a human donor who was either an allogeneic HSCT recipient or a stem cell or donor lymphocyte infusion donor (not recorded which). It is not recorded whose cells these are; they may come from a transplant donor.

V is TRBV11-2 and J is TRBJ2-3; no firm D call. Germline CDR1 is SGHAT and CDR2 is FQNNGV. Trimming left V 4 bases short and J 8 bases short, with 10 bases between. There are 12 residues in the CDR3. Here the CDR3 reads CASSSETATQYF. The CDR3 nucleotides are TGTGCCAGCAGCTCCGAGACCGCTACGCAGTATTTT.

This sequence joins TRBV12-5 and TRBJ2-3; TRBD1 matches 7 bases. With V trimmed by 8 bases and J by 2 bases, 7 bases remained unmatched. Germline lookup yields CDR1 LGHNT and CDR2 FRNRAP. The CDR3 is 14 residues long. The CDR3 nucleotides are TGTGCTAGTACTTCGGACAGGACCACAGATACGCAGTATTTT. Protein sequence: CASTSDRTTDTQYF.

The CDR3 loop reads CSVGTGHEAFF. DNA for the CDR3: TGCAGCGTAGGGACAGGTCATGAAGCTTTCTTT. The chain couples TRBV29-1 to TRBJ1-1; TRBD1 matches 8 bases. This CDR3 has 11 residues. Germline CDR1 reads SQVTM; CDR2 reads ANQGSEA. V was pared by 6 bases and J by 7 bases, with 4 bases of the junction left unmatched.

The genes are TRBV2 and TRBJ2-7; 11 positions match TRBD2. This CDR3 has 16 residues. The ends lost 3 bases at V and 2 bases at J; junction bases unmatched: 6. CDR1 and CDR2 (germline): SNHLY, FYNNEI. CDR3 DNA sequence: TGTGCCAGCAGTGACCTCATAGCGGGAGGGCCCTACGAGCAGTACTTC. The encoded protein is CASSDLIAGGPYEQYF.

The DNA for the CDR3 is TGTGCCAGTTCGAGAGGAGGTGGCTACACCTTC. Encoded protein: CASSRGGGYTF. The V call is TRBV27, the J call TRBJ1-2, with unresolved D. With 9 bases removed from V and 7 bases from J, the gap between germline ends came to 12 bases. The CDR3 extends over 11 amino acids. CDR1 and CDR2 from the germline V gene are MNHEY and SMNVEV (reference sequence).

The V call is TRBV12-3 or TRBV12-4, the J call TRBJ2-2; 8 nucleotides align to TRBD1. After removal of 5 bases from V and 6 bases from J, the junction contained 8 bases not matched to a gene. The CDR3 consists of 15 residues. The DNA of the CDR3 is TGTGCCAGCAGTCAGGACAGGGCGGCGGCCGGGGAGCTGTTTTTT. Translated: CASSQDRAAAGELFF.

The rearrangement links TRBV14 to TRBJ2-3; D uncertain. Germline values: CDR1 SGHDN, CDR2 FVKESK. The CDR3 sequence is 13 residues long. Trimming took 1 base from V and 6 from J, leaving 8 bases between them. The CDR3 coding sequence is TGTGCCAGCAGCCAAGCCCTTTGGGATACGCAGTATTTT. Its protein is CASSQALWDTQYF.

This clonotype was counted only a few times. The chain uses TRBV27 and TRBJ2-7; possible D gene TRBD2, 6 bases. CDR3 size: 14 residues. Germline CDR1 and CDR2: MNHEY and SMNVEV (reference sequence). Trimming cost V 8 bases and J 4 bases, with 18 bases left between them. The CDR3 spells CASSPEGREYEQYF. In DNA, the CDR3 is TGTGCCAGCTCCCCGGAGGGAAGGGAGTACGAGCAGTACTTC.

This clonotype turned up a few times. The gene calls are TRBV11-1 and TRBJ2-7, with 10 bases lining up with TRBD1. With V trimmed by 3 bases and J by 3 bases, 2 bases remained unmatched. The germline V gene encodes CDR1 SGHAT and CDR2 FQDESV (reference sequence). The CDR3 is 14 amino acids. CDR3 sequence reads: CASSFGQGVYEQYF. The DNA of the CDR3 is TGTGCCAGCAGCTTCGGACAGGGGGTCTACGAGCAGTACTTC.

The chain links TRBV28 to TRBJ2-3; 8 bases match TRBD2. The V gene's germline CDR1 is MDHEN and CDR2 SYDVKM. The CDR3 spans 15 residues. V dropped 7 bases and J dropped 0; count of bases not matched to a gene: 6. CDR3 residues: CASTFSGTSTDTQYF. The CDR3 DNA is TGTGCCAGCACCTTTAGCGGGACCAGCACAGATACGCAGTATTTT. Complete variable domain (other parts from reference TRBV28 and TRBJ2-3): DVKVTQSSRYLVKRTGEKVFLECVQDMDHENMFWYRQDPGLGLRLIYFSYDVKMKEKGDIPEGYSVSREKKERFSLILESASTNQTSMYLCASTFSGTSTDTQYFGPGTRLTVL.

The chain links TRBV28 to TRBJ1-5, with a weak D call TRBD1 (6 bases). With 6 bases removed from V and 6 bases from J, the gap between germline ends came to 21 bases. This CDR3 is 16 amino acids long. Looked up from germline, CDR1 is MDHEN and CDR2 is SYDVKM. The CDR3 protein is CASRHAYKGGSQPQHF. In DNA, the CDR3 is TGTGCCAGCAGACATGCCTATAAAGGGGGGAGTCAGCCCCAGCATTTT.

V usage is TRBV4-2 and J usage is TRBJ1-2; TRBD1 might be the D (6 bases). CDR1 and CDR2 from the germline V gene are LGHNA and YNFKEQ. The CDR3 has 16 residues. V lost 0 bases and J lost 2, with 13 bases in between. The CDR3: CASSQDDRPGNYGYTF. The CDR3 DNA is TGTGCCAGCAGCCAAGATGACAGGCCTGGGAACTATGGCTACACCTTC.